Shown below are 23 T cell receptor beta chains from a single sample sequenced in a study of T cells in Graves' hyperthyroidism and ophthalmopathy. RNA transcripts were the template for amplifying TCR beta CDR3 regions. The HTBI set primed first-round TCR CDR3 RT-PCR. Via MiXCR, TCRdb re-called the multiplex PCR reads, giving one row per CDR3 protein. The sample has under 450,000 distinct CDR3 sequences, around a sixth seen once. The specimen sequenced was blood. All receptors derive from a woman aged 18 to 35 with Graves' hyperthyroidism.

This clonotype has at least ten counts. This CDR3 reads CASSSPGPDTQYF. CDR3 nucleotides: TGTGCCAGCAGCTCCCCAGGTCCAGATACGCAGTATTTT. The chain carries TRBV11-2 and TRBJ2-3; D remains unclear. There are 13 residues in the CDR3. V gave up 4 bases and J gave up 4 bases, with 9 bases separating them. The germline CDR1 and CDR2 sequences are SGHAT and FQNNGV. The whole variable domain, remainder taken from reference TRBV11-2 and TRBJ2-3, is EAGVAQSPRYKIIEKRQSVAFWCNPISGHATLYWYQQILGQGPKLLIQFQNNGVVDDSQLPKDRFSAERLKGVDSTLKIQPAKLEDSAVYLCASSSPGPDTQYFGPGTRLTVL.

This clonotype was observed many times. The chain combines TRBV7-9 with TRBJ2-7; TRBD1 aligns across 8 bases. With V trimmed by 4 bases and J by 5 bases, 7 bases remained unmatched. The V gene's germline CDR1 is SEHNR and CDR2 FQNEAQ (reference sequence). This CDR3 region has 14 residues. The CDR3 protein is CASSYYQGADEQYF. CDR3 coding DNA: TGTGCCAGCAGCTACTATCAGGGGGCCGACGAGCAGTACTTC.

This clonotype was seen many times. The rearrangement links TRBV7-9 to TRBJ1-1, with 9 nucleotides matching TRBD1. Germline V gene sequence: CDR1 SEHNR, CDR2 FQNEAQ (reference sequence). The CDR3 covers 15 residues. Germline trimming cut 1 base from V and 5 bases from J; bases unmatched to any gene: 5. For the CDR3, the DNA is TGTGCCAGCAGCTTAGGACAGGGGGACGGGACTGAAGCTTTCTTT. Its translation: CASSLGQGDGTEAFF.

This clonotype showed up many times. The chain joins TRBV6-1 to TRBJ2-7; D ambiguous. Germline CDR1 reads MNHNS; CDR2 reads SASEGT. CDR3 length: 15 amino acids. The V end was cut by 7 bases, the J end by 1 base, with 17 bases between. CDR3 bases: TGTGCCAGCATCGACGGAAAAGGGCGTTCCTACGAGCAGTACTTC. Its protein is CASIDGKGRSYEQYF.

In its sample, this clonotype was seen many times. The rearrangement links TRBV3-1 to TRBJ2-1; 13 bases agree with TRBD2. The junction had 6 bases not matched to a gene; V was cut back by 4 bases and J by 0 bases. This CDR3 comprises 18 residues. CDR1 and CDR2 from the germline V gene are LGHDT and YNNKEL (reference sequence). In DNA, the CDR3 is TGTGCCAGCAGCCGCCCGACTAGCGGGAGGATCTCCTACAATGAGCAGTTCTTC. Translation gives CASSRPTSGRISYNEQFF.

In its sample, this clonotype was seen many times. The chain carries TRBV6-6 and TRBJ2-1; D is unresolved. The CDR3 covers 17 residues. Trimming removed 0 bases at V and 7 bases at J, with 19 bases between. Germline assignment: CDR1 MNHNY and CDR2 SVGAGI (reference sequence). In nucleotides, the CDR3 is TGTGCCAGCAGTTACTCGGCCCAAGCGACCCTTAGGAATGAGCAGTTCTTC. This codes for CASSYSAQATLRNEQFF.

Ten or more counts support this clonotype. The J gene is TRBJ2-7, the V gene TRBV27; 7 nucleotides match TRBD1. V was pared by 2 bases and J by 1 base, with 8 bases of the junction left unmatched. Germline assignment: CDR1 MNHEY and CDR2 SMNVEV (reference sequence). The CDR3 extends over 16 amino acids. In DNA form, the CDR3 reads TGTGCCAGCAGTTTAAAAGCAGTGACAGGGTCCTACGAGCAGTACTTC. This codes for CASSLKAVTGSYEQYF.

This clonotype was counted once. The chain recombines TRBV24-1 with TRBJ1-2; tentatively, D is TRBD1 (5 bases). Germline loops: CDR1 KGHDR, CDR2 SFDVKD. V was shortened by 10 bases and J by 3 bases, with 11 bases between the two germline ends. The CDR3 loop spans 12 amino acids. The chain's CDR3 is CATMGGDYGYTF. The CDR3 nucleotides are TGTGCCACGATGGGAGGGGACTATGGCTACACCTTC.

The chain carries TRBV5-6 and TRBJ2-7, with TRBD1 matching 9 bases. V lost 4 bases, J lost 1 base, and 12 bases stayed unmatched. Germline CDR1 SGHDT, CDR2 YYEEEE. The CDR3 has 17 residues. The DNA for the CDR3 is TGTGCCAGCAGCGTTCAGGGACAGGGTTTAAGGTCCTACGAGCAGTACTTC. Translation: CASSVQGQGLRSYEQYF.

This clonotype was counted a few times. One end of the junction is discordant with germline, which a read error may explain. This chain connects TRBV7-2 to TRBJ2-5; 15 bases agree with TRBD2. The CDR3 sequence is 17 residues long. The germline V gene has CDR1 SGHTA and CDR2 FQGNSA. CDR3 in amino acids: CASNLRTSGRDTETQYF. CDR3 DNA sequence: TGTGCCAGCAACTTAAGGACTAGCGGGAGGGATACAGAGACCCAGTACTTC.

The chain joins TRBV6-1 to TRBJ2-3; D not certain. The germline V gene encodes CDR1 MNHNS and CDR2 SASEGT. V was trimmed by 6 bases and J by 0 bases, leaving 10 bases between them. The CDR3 is 14 residues long. CDR3 sequence reads: CASRDASSTDTQYF. The CDR3 nucleotides are TGTGCCAGCAGAGACGCCTCAAGCACAGATACGCAGTATTTT.

This clonotype was observed many times. The chain combines TRBV5-1 with TRBJ2-1, with no clear D. The CDR3 sequence is 12 residues long. V lost 6 bases to trimming and J lost 8 bases, with 12 bases between them. Looked up from germline, CDR1 is SGHRS and CDR2 is YFSETQ. The CDR3 sequence: CASTLTWDEQFF. The CDR3 bases are TGCGCCAGCACCCTGACCTGGGATGAGCAGTTCTTC.

The rearrangement links TRBV19 to TRBJ2-1; D unclear. The germline gives CDR1 LNHDA, CDR2 SQIVND (reference sequence). The CDR3 has 15 amino acids. Trimming took 2 bases from V and 4 from J, leaving 12 bases between them. CDR3: CASSIRVDGYNEQFF. The CDR3 region has the DNA TGTGCCAGTAGTATACGGGTCGACGGATACAATGAGCAGTTCTTC.

This clonotype came up many times. The chain joins TRBV18 to TRBJ1-6; D not resolved. V dropped 2 bases and J dropped 8 bases, with 7 bases sitting between them. This CDR3 is built from 13 residues. CDR1 and CDR2 (germline): KGHSH, LQKENI. CDR3 sequence reads: CASSPGTDSPLHF. Written as DNA, the CDR3 is TGTGCCAGCTCACCAGGAACAGATTCACCCCTCCACTTT.

This chain links TRBV7-2 with TRBJ1-6; D is unresolved. Germline CDR1 and CDR2: SGHTA and FQGNSA. Trimming removed 1 base from V and 7 bases from J, with 14 bases in between. This CDR3 is 16 amino acids long. The CDR3 sequence: CASSLDPALANSPLHF. CDR3 nucleotide sequence: TGTGCCAGCAGCTTAGATCCAGCGTTGGCGAATTCACCCCTCCACTTT. The full variable domain, with the rest looked up from reference TRBV7-2 and TRBJ1-6, is GAGVSQSPSNKVTEKGKDVELRCDPISGHTALYWYRQSLGQGLEFLIYFQGNSAPDKSGLPSDRFSAERTGGSVSTLTIQRTQQEDSAVYLCASSLDPALANSPLHFGNGTRLTVT.

This clonotype was detected only a few times. J is TRBJ2-3 and V is TRBV4-2; D gene uncertain. Germline V CDR1 and CDR2: LGHNA, YNFKEQ. V lost 0 bases and J lost 3, with 10 bases in between. This CDR3 contains 15 residues. This CDR3 reads CASSQEMIPTDTQYF. CDR3 sequence (DNA): TGTGCCAGCAGCCAAGAGATGATACCTACAGATACGCAGTATTTT.

A few counts support this clonotype. This chain uses TRBV5-1 with TRBJ2-3, with D maybe TRBD2 (6 bases). Trimming shortened V by 3 bases and J by 7 bases, and 21 bases separated the two germline ends. The CDR3 loop spans 16 amino acids. Germline V gives CDR1 SGHRS, CDR2 YFSETQ. CDR3 residues: CASSSGSRARSHTQYF. The CDR3 region has the DNA TGCGCCAGCAGCTCCGGGAGCCGGGCTCGTTCGCATACGCAGTATTTT. Looking up the rest from reference TRBV5-1 and TRBJ2-3 gives the full variable domain: KAGVTQTPRYLIKTRGQQVTLSCSPISGHRSVSWYQQTPGQGLQFLFEYFSETQRNKGNFPGRFSGRQFSNSRSEMNVSTLELGDSALYLCASSSGSRARSHTQYFGPGTRLTVL.

The chain recombines TRBV5-1 with TRBJ2-1, with TRBD1 matching over 9 bases. The trim removed 5 bases at V and 8 bases at J, leaving 5 bases unmatched. From germline, CDR1 is SGHRS and CDR2 YFSETQ. The CDR3 runs to 13 residues. The chain's CDR3 is CASRRGQGYEQFF. The CDR3 DNA reads TGCGCCAGCAGGCGGGGACAGGGTTATGAGCAGTTCTTC.

This clonotype showed up just a few times. V is TRBV7-3 and J is TRBJ2-3, with D perhaps given as TRBD1 or TRBD2 (5 bases each). The CDR3 consists of 15 residues. Germline CDR1 and CDR2: SGHTA and FQGTGA. Trimming took 6 bases from V and 2 from J, leaving 15 bases between them. The CDR3 region has the DNA TGTGCCAGCAGTCCGGGGCCCACGGTCACAGATACGCAGTATTTT. Translated: CASSPGPTVTDTQYF.

This rearrangement joins TRBV10-2 to TRBJ2-1, with 7 bases matching TRBD2. CDR1 is WSHSY, CDR2 SAAADI, per germline. There are 14 residues in the CDR3. Germline trimming cut 4 bases from V and 6 bases from J; bases unmatched to any gene: 6. The CDR3 region has the DNA TGCGCCAGCAGTGTTGGGACTAACTTCAATGAGCAGTTCTTC. It yields the protein CASSVGTNFNEQFF.

This clonotype was picked up many times. The chain carries TRBV3-1 and TRBJ2-7; TRBD2 agrees at 7 bases. Germline V gene lookup returns CDR1 LGHDT and CDR2 YNNKEL (reference sequence). After removal of 4 bases from V and 3 bases from J, the junction contained 9 bases not matched to a gene. CDR3 length: 15 amino acids. The CDR3: CASSPLGGVLYEQYF. In DNA, the CDR3 is TGTGCCAGCAGCCCTCTTGGGGGGGTACTCTACGAGCAGTACTTC.

This clonotype was detected ten times or more. V and J are TRBV5-1 and TRBJ1-5, with a tentative D call TRBD1 (5 bases). The CDR3 extends over 15 amino acids. V dropped 1 base and J dropped 3 bases, with 11 bases sitting between them. Germline-derived CDR1 and CDR2 are SGHRS and YFSETQ. CDR3 amino acids: CASSLSGAFNQPQHF. The CDR3, as DNA: TGCGCCAGCAGCTTGAGCGGGGCATTCAATCAGCCCCAGCATTTT.

This clonotype was recorded many times. The chain combines TRBV7-8 with TRBJ2-1, with 13 bases lining up with TRBD2. The V gene's germline CDR1 is SGHVS and CDR2 FQNEAQ. J lost 2 bases, V lost 5 bases, and 6 bases had no gene match. CDR3 size: 17 residues. Here the CDR3 DNA reads TGTGCCAGCAGCCCCAAACTAGCGGGAGGGGCCTACAATGAGCAGTTCTTC. Encoded protein: CASSPKLAGGAYNEQFF.